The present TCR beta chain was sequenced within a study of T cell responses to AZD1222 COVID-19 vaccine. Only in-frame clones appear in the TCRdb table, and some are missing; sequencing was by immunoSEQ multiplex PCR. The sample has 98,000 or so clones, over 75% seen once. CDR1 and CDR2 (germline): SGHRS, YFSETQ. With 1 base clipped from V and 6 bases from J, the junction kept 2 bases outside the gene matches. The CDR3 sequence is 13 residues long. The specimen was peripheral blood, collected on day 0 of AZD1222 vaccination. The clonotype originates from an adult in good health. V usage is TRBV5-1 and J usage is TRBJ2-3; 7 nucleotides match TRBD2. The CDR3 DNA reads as TGCGCCAGCAGCTTGTTAGCGGGTGATACGCAGTATTTT. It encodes CASSLLAGDTQYF.